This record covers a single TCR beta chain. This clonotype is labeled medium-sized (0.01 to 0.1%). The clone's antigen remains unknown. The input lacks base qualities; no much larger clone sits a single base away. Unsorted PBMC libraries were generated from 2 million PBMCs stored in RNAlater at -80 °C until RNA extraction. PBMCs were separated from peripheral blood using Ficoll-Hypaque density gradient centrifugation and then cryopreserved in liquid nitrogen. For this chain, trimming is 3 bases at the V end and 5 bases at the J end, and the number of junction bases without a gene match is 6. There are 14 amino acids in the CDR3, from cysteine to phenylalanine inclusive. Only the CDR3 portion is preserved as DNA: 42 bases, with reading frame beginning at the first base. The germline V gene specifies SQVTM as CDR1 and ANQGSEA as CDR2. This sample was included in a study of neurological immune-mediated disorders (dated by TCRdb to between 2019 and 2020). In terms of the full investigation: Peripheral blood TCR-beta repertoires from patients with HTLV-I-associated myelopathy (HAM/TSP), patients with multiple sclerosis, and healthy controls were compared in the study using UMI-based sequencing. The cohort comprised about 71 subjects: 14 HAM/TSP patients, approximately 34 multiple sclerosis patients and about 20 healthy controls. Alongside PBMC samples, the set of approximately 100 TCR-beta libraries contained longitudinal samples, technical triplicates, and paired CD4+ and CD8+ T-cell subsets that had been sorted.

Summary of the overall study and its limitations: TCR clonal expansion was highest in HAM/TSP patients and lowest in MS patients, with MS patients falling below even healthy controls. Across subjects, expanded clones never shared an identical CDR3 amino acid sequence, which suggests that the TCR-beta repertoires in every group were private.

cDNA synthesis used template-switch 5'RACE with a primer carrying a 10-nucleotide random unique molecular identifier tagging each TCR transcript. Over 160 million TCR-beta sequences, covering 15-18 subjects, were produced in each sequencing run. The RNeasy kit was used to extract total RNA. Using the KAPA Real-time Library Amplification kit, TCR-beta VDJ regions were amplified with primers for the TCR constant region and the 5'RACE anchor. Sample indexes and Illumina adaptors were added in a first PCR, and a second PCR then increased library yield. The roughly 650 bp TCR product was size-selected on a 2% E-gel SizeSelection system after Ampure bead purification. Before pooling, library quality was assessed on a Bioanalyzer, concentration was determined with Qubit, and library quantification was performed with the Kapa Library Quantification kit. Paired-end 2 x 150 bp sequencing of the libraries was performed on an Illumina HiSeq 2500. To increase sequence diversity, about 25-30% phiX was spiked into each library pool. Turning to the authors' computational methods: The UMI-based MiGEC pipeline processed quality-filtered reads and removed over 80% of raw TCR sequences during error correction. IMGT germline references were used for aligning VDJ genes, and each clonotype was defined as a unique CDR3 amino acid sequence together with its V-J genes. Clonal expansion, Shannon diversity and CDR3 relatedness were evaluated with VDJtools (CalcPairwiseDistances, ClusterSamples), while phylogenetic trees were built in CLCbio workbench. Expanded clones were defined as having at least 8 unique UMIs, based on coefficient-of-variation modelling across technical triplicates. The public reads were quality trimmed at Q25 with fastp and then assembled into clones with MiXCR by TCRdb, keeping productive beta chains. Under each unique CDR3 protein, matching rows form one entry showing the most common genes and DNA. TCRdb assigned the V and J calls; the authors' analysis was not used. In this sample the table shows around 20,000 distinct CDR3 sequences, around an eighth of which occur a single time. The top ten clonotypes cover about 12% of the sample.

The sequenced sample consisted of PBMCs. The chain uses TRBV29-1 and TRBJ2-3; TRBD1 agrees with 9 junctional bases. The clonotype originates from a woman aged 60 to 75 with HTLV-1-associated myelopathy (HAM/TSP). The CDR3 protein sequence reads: CSVETTGGRDTQYF. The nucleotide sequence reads TGCAGCGTTGAGACGACAGGGGGGCGAGATACGCAGTATTTT.